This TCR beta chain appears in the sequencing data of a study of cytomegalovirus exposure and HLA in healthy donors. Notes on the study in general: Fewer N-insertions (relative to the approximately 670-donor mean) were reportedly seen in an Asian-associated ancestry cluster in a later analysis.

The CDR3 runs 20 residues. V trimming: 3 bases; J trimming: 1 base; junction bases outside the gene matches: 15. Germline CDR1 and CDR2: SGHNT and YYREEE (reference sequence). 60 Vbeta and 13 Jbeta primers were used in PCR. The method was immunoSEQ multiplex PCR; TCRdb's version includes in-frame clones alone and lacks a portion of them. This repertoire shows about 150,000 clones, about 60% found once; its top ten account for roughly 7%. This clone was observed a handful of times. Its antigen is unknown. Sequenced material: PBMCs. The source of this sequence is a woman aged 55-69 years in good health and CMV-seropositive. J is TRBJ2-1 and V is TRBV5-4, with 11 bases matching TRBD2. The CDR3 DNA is TGTGCCAGCAGCTCCCTAAGGGGTAGCGGGAGGGCCGAATCCTACAATGAGCAGTTCTTC. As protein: CASSSLRGSGRAESYNEQFF. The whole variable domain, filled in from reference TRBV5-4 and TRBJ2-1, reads ETGVTQSPTHLIKTRGQQVTLRCSSQSGHNTVSWYQQALGQGPQFIFQYYREEENGRGNFPPRFSGLQFPNYSSELNVNALELDDSALYLCASSSLRGSGRAESYNEQFFGPGTRLTVL.